This T cell receptor beta chain appears in the sequencing data of a study of T-cell memory formation after mild COVID-19. After removal of 3 bases from V and 6 bases from J, the junction contained 8 bases not matched to a gene. Germline V gene lookup returns CDR1 SGHRS and CDR2 YFSETQ. CDR3 length: 15 residues. TCRdb recomputed calls from the 5' RACE reads with MiXCR, one row per CDR3 protein. This sample has roughly 400,000 distinct CDR3 sequences; more than 15% occur once, and the top ten carry 20% to 25%. The source is a man aged 18 to 30 who had mild COVID-19 (a few samples of this study predate the infection). Cell type and time point are not known. Sequenced input: PBMCs or a T cell subset sorted from them (not recorded which). The rearrangement joins TRBV5-1 to TRBJ2-3; 9 bases fit TRBD2. The chain's CDR3 is CASSSNSGGVDTQYF. CDR3 DNA sequence: TGCGCCAGCAGCTCCAATAGCGGGGGAGTCGATACGCAGTATTTT.